These 10 T cell receptor beta chains originate from one sample sequenced in a study of shared clonotypes between healthy human individuals. CD45RO-negative, CCR7-selected cells formed the naive CD8 fraction, which excluded terminally differentiated effector memory CD45RA+ cells. The repertoire was sequenced with immunoSEQ multiplex PCR; TCRdb's copy has only in-frame clones and lacks some. This sample yields about 2.1 million clones, of which 93% are seen a single time; more than 1.5% belongs to the top ten. Source material: naive CD8+ T cells from PBMCs. Every receptor here comes from a young man in good health. Some clones in this sample may be carry-over from other donors' samples.

This rearrangement joins TRBV4-1 to TRBJ1-1; D possibly corresponds to TRBD1 (5 bases). Trimming left V 3 bases short and J 10 bases short, with 21 bases between. The CDR3 has 15 residues. Germline CDR1 and CDR2: MGHRA and YSYEKL. The CDR3 region is CASSQADSPWGLAFF. In DNA, the CDR3 is TGCGCCAGCAGCCAGGCCGACAGCCCCTGGGGATTAGCTTTCTTT.

This sequence joins TRBV11-3 and TRBJ2-1; D is unresolved. V was pared by 6 bases and J by 2 bases, with 5 bases between. This CDR3 region has 12 residues. CDR1 and CDR2 from the germline V gene are SGHNT and YENEEA. The CDR3, as DNA: TGTGCCAGCAGGGGTACCTACAATGAGCAGTTCTTC. It is translated as CASRGTYNEQFF.

V gene TRBV5-1 combines with J gene TRBJ2-2; possible D gene TRBD1, 5 bases. Trimming left V 1 base short and J 5 bases short, with 18 bases between. Germline V gene data show CDR1 as SGHRS and CDR2 as YFSETQ. The CDR3 spans 17 residues. The CDR3 coding sequence is TGCGCCAGCAGCTTGACCCGTCCTAGACAGTTAACCGGGGAGCTGTTTTTT. Encoded protein: CASSLTRPRQLTGELFF.

This rearrangement joins TRBV27 to TRBJ1-1, with no clear D. This CDR3 contains 14 residues. CDR1 is MNHEY, CDR2 SMNVEV, per germline (reference sequence). Trimming took off 2 bases at V and 6 bases at J, with 13 bases between the two ends. DNA of the CDR3: TGTGCCAGCAGTTTAACTCGCTGGCACTCTGAAGCTTTCTTT. It specifies CASSLTRWHSEAFF.

The sample holds one count of this clone. This rearrangement joins TRBV7-9 to TRBJ2-3, with no clear D. Trimming left V 8 bases short and J 4 bases short, with 19 bases between. Per germline, CDR1 SEHNR and CDR2 FQNEAQ (reference sequence). The CDR3 length is 15 residues. CDR3 loop: CASLPPVRSPDTQYF. The CDR3 DNA sequence: TGTGCCAGCCTTCCTCCGGTCCGCAGCCCAGATACGCAGTATTTT.

This clone was seen only once. The V gene is TRBV5-8, the J gene TRBJ1-2, with 12 bases identical to TRBD1. Germline CDR1 reads SGHTS; CDR2 reads YDEGEE. V lost 4 bases and J lost 7; bases outside the gene matches: 5. The CDR3 loop spans 14 amino acids. CDR3 DNA sequence: TGTGCCAGCAGCAGGGGACAGGGGGCAGGTGGCTACACCTTC. It is translated as CASSRGQGAGGYTF.

The chain carries TRBV5-4 and TRBJ2-1, with 8 bases matching TRBD1. Germline assignment: CDR1 SGHNT and CDR2 YYREEE (reference sequence). The CDR3 has 17 residues. Trimming cost V 1 base and J 9 bases; bases outside gene matches: 15. CDR3 region: CASSLWGDRRLGGEQFF. CDR3 sequence (DNA): TGTGCCAGCAGCTTGTGGGGGGACAGGCGCCTAGGCGGTGAGCAGTTCTTC.

This clone has just one count. The gene calls are TRBV10-3 and TRBJ1-5; no definite D call. In germline, CDR1 is ENHRY, CDR2 SYGVKD. Trimming stripped 2 bases from V and 3 bases from J, with 2 bases between. The CDR3 covers 12 residues. The CDR3 reads CAISEDNQPQHF. As DNA, the CDR3 is TGTGCCATCAGTGAGGACAATCAGCCCCAGCATTTT.

As concerns this clone: Distinct nucleotide sequences in the sample also encode this CDR3. The chain employs TRBV27 and TRBJ2-7; 13 nucleotides line up with TRBD2. This CDR3 is built from 15 residues. The junction had 2 bases not matched to a gene; V was cut back by 4 bases and J by 2 bases. Germline-derived CDR1 and CDR2 are MNHEY and SMNVEV (reference sequence). CDR3 protein: CASSSGTSGTYEQYF. CDR3 DNA sequence: TGTGCCAGCAGTTCGGGGACTAGCGGGACCTACGAGCAGTACTTC.

The chain carries TRBV7-9 and TRBJ2-1, with D unresolved. Looked up from germline, CDR1 is SEHNR and CDR2 is FQNEAQ (reference sequence). This CDR3 comprises 15 residues. The germline V and J ends were trimmed by 1 base and 2 bases, with 9 bases remaining between them. The CDR3: CASSLGRIPYNEQFF. The DNA for the CDR3 is TGTGCCAGCAGCTTAGGTAGGATTCCCTACAATGAGCAGTTCTTC.